Each of the 24 T cell receptor beta chains below was sequenced from the same sample in a study of human T cells and chemical hapten exposure. One entry per CDR3 protein, called by TCRdb with MiXCR from the RACE reads. The table shows roughly 52,000 distinct CDR3 sequences, with 9.9% occurring only once. Sample time point: patch test 2, 6 weeks after DPC sensitization. As for treatment: therapeutic diphenylcyclopropenone sensitization with weekly scalp DPC. The source was whole blood, collected in connection with sensitization to the hapten diphenylcyclopropenone (DPC). The receptors shown here come from a woman in her forties or fifties with alopecia areata. Some clones in this sample may be carry-over from other donors' samples.

CDR3 coding DNA: TGCAGCGTTGAGTCGGGGGGGTCGGCTGAAGCTTTCTTT. It encodes CSVESGGSAEAFF. The chain employs TRBV29-1 and TRBJ1-1; D might be TRBD1 (5 bases). The germline gives CDR1 SQVTM, CDR2 ANQGSEA. V lost 3 bases to trimming and J lost 6 bases, with 14 bases between them. The CDR3 is 13 amino acids.

There are many counts of this clonotype. This chain uses TRBV28 with TRBJ1-1; 7 bases fit TRBD1. The CDR3 is made up of 15 amino acids. CDR1 and CDR2 from the germline V gene are MDHEN and SYDVKM. V was pared by 6 bases and J by 1 base, with 8 bases of the junction left unmatched. The CDR3 nucleotides are TGTGCCAGCAGCCTTCCGGGACAGCCGAACACTGAAGCTTTCTTT. Encoded protein: CASSLPGQPNTEAFF. Full variable domain (missing parts from reference TRBV28 and TRBJ1-1): DVKVTQSSRYLVKRTGEKVFLECVQDMDHENMFWYRQDPGLGLRLIYFSYDVKMKEKGDIPEGYSVSREKKERFSLILESASTNQTSMYLCASSLPGQPNTEAFFGQGTRLTVV.

On this clonotype itself: A much larger clone lies one base from this, so it may be a read error. The CDR3 DNA reads as TGTGTCAGCTCCGAGGGGGGTAAGCCCTACGAGCAGTACTTC. This encodes CVSSEGGKPYEQYF. V gene TRBV7-2 combines with J gene TRBJ2-7, with D perhaps matching TRBD1 or TRBD2 (6 bases each). Germline CDR1 reads SGHTA; CDR2 reads FQGNSA. CDR3 length: 14 residues. Together with reference TRBV7-2 and TRBJ2-7, the CDR3 gives the full variable domain: GAGVSQSPSNKVTEKGKDVELRCDPISGHTALYWYRQSLGQGLEFLIYFQGNSAPDKSGLPSDRFSAERTGGSVSTLTIQRTQQEDSAVYLCVSSEGGKPYEQYFGPGTRLTVT.

This clonotype was found a few times. The J gene is TRBJ2-7, the V gene TRBV29-1; 9 bases are a match to TRBD1. Trimming cost V 4 bases and J 0 bases; bases outside gene matches: 4. This CDR3 region has 14 residues. Germline V CDR1 and CDR2: SQVTM, ANQGSEA. The CDR3 is CSVVATGGSYEQYF. CDR3 in DNA: TGCAGCGTTGTTGCGACAGGGGGCTCCTACGAGCAGTACTTC.

Only a few counts were recorded for this clonotype. The V call is TRBV12-3 or TRBV12-4, the J call TRBJ1-5; maybe TRBD1 (6 bases). With 6 bases removed from V and 5 bases from J, the gap between germline ends came to 14 bases. The CDR3 runs to 14 residues. The CDR3 here is CASRFTGIDQPQHF. The CDR3 DNA reads TGTGCCAGCAGATTTACAGGGATCGATCAGCCCCAGCATTTT.

This clonotype occurred many times. The chain combines TRBV27 with TRBJ2-7; the D is unclear. V lost 5 bases to trimming and J lost 2 bases, with 16 bases between them. The CDR3 is 15 residues long. Germline lookup yields CDR1 MNHEY and CDR2 SMNVEV (reference sequence). The CDR3 DNA sequence: TGTGCCAGCAGTCCCCTCCCCGGGTTCCCCTACGAGCAGTACTTC. It is translated as CASSPLPGFPYEQYF.

This clonotype was recorded at least ten times. The gene calls are TRBV7-8 and TRBJ2-1, with 7 positions matching TRBD2. The CDR3 covers 17 residues. Germline loops: CDR1 SGHVS, CDR2 FQNEAQ. Trimming cost V 0 bases and J 7 bases; bases outside gene matches: 12. The CDR3 nucleotides read TGTGCCAGCAGCTTAGCCGGTTCGCGGGAGTTGGGTAATGAGCAGTTCTTC. Its translation: CASSLAGSRELGNEQFF.

This clonotype was found many times. V and J are TRBV6-1 and TRBJ1-3; 8 nucleotides match TRBD1. This CDR3 has 16 residues. The germline CDR1 and CDR2 sequences are MNHNS and SASEGT. Trimming cost V 9 bases and J 4 bases; bases outside gene matches: 14. CDR3 residues: CASRQGSNKKGNTIYF. CDR3 sequence (DNA): TGTGCCAGTAGACAGGGGTCTAATAAGAAAGGAAACACCATATATTTT.

This clonotype was counted only a few times. V gene TRBV18 combines with J gene TRBJ2-7; 10 bases map to TRBD1. The CDR3 contains 14 residues. CDR1 and CDR2 from the germline V gene are KGHSH and LQKENI. V gave up 6 bases and J gave up 3 bases; unmatched junction bases: 5. Here the CDR3 reads CASSEGQGVYEQYF. The CDR3 nucleotides are TGTGCCAGCTCGGAAGGACAGGGGGTCTACGAGCAGTACTTC.

This clonotype came up a few times. At one boundary the junction diverges from the germline segment, which might be a read error. The rearrangement joins TRBV12-3 or TRBV12-4 to TRBJ1-6; TRBD1 matches 9 bases. CDR3 length equals 14 residues. The DNA for the CDR3 is TGTGCCAGCAGTTCCCGATTGACAGGGGGACCCGTCCACTTT. It is translated as CASSSRLTGGPVHF.

This chain's CDR3 is CASSENRATNEKLFF. The CDR3 DNA sequence: TGTGCCAGCAGCGAGAACAGAGCAACTAATGAAAAACTGTTTTTT. The chain links TRBV7-6 to TRBJ1-4; D unresolved. The germline V gene encodes CDR1 SGHVS and CDR2 FNYEAQ. This CDR3 contains 15 residues. V was pared by 5 bases and J by 0 bases, with 10 bases between.

V gene TRBV5-1 combines with J gene TRBJ2-5; D is undetermined. This CDR3 has 12 amino acids. The ends were cut back, 4 bases at V and 2 bases at J, with 6 bases in the middle. From germline, CDR1 is SGHRS and CDR2 YFSETQ. The CDR3, as DNA: TGCGCCAGCAGCGTGCAGCAAGAGACCCAGTACTTC. Its protein is CASSVQQETQYF.

The chain employs TRBV14 and TRBJ1-1, with D possibly matching TRBD1 (5 bases). Per germline, CDR1 SGHDN and CDR2 FVKESK. This CDR3 has 13 residues. The ends were cut back, 2 bases at V and 3 bases at J, with 7 bases in the middle. The CDR3 sequence: CASSQWGYTEAFF. CDR3 sequence (DNA): TGTGCCAGCAGCCAATGGGGGTACACTGAAGCTTTCTTT.

The chain has TRBV6-9 and TRBJ2-1; D is unclear. The germline gives CDR1 MNHGY, CDR2 SVAAGI. The CDR3 contains 13 residues. Trimming left V 8 bases short and J 5 bases short, with 13 bases between. The CDR3 sequence: CASLTTPDNEQFF. Here the CDR3 DNA reads TGTGCCAGCCTAACCACACCGGACAATGAGCAGTTCTTC.

The sample holds many counts of this clonotype. The V and J genes are TRBV11-2 and TRBJ2-3; perhaps TRBD2 as D (5 bases). Germline CDR1 is SGHAT and CDR2 is FQNNGV. The germline V and J ends were trimmed by 5 bases and 4 bases, with 10 bases remaining between them. There are 13 residues in the CDR3. The CDR3 sequence is CASSPSLADTQYF. Written as DNA, the CDR3 is TGTGCCAGCAGCCCCTCACTAGCAGATACGCAGTATTTT.

This clonotype was picked up a small number of times. The chain links TRBV28 to TRBJ2-3; D may be TRBD1 (6 bases). Germline assignment: CDR1 MDHEN and CDR2 SYDVKM. The germline V and J ends were trimmed by 5 bases and 3 bases, with 21 bases remaining between them. The CDR3 extends over 17 amino acids. CDR3 bases: TGTGCCAGCAGTCCAAGAGGCGAAACAGGGTTGACAGATACGCAGTATTTT. Translating gives CASSPRGETGLTDTQYF. Drawing the rest from reference TRBV28 and TRBJ2-3, the complete variable domain is DVKVTQSSRYLVKRTGEKVFLECVQDMDHENMFWYRQDPGLGLRLIYFSYDVKMKEKGDIPEGYSVSREKKERFSLILESASTNQTSMYLCASSPRGETGLTDTQYFGPGTRLTVL.

The chain carries TRBV20-1 and TRBJ2-5; 14 bases fit TRBD2. Trimming cost V 0 bases and J 6 bases; bases outside gene matches: 12. There are 18 residues in the CDR3. Germline-derived CDR1 and CDR2 are DFQATT and SNEGSKA (reference sequence). CDR3 bases: TGCAGTGCTAGAGATCCGGGGACTAGCGGGAGAGGTTTCCAGACCCAGTACTTC. It is translated as CSARDPGTSGRGFQTQYF.

In this sample, this clonotype turned up a few times. V gene TRBV11-2 combines with J gene TRBJ2-2; 8 bases agree with TRBD1. Germline CDR1 and CDR2: SGHAT and FQNNGV. This CDR3 region has 14 residues. V gave up 5 bases and J gave up 5 bases; unmatched junction bases: 4. The CDR3 loop reads CASSVYRGTGELFF. CDR3 DNA sequence: TGTGCCAGCAGCGTATACAGGGGGACCGGGGAGCTGTTTTTT.

In this sample, this clonotype turned up a few times. This rearrangement joins TRBV9 to TRBJ2-7; TRBD1 agrees at 7 bases. Germline CDR1 and CDR2: SGDLS and YYNGEE. V shed 3 bases, J shed 2 bases, and the junction held 2 bases outside the gene matches. The CDR3 length is 13 residues. In nucleotides, the CDR3 is TGTGCCAGCAGCGCGGGACAGACCTACGAGCAGTACTTC. Residues: CASSAGQTYEQYF.

This clonotype appeared many times. The V and J genes are TRBV12-3 or TRBV12-4 and TRBJ2-7; no reliable D call. The length of the CDR3 is 15 residues. The ends were cut back, 6 bases at V and 4 bases at J, with 19 bases in the middle. CDR3 region: CASSPEAVVSYEQYF. The CDR3 coding sequence is TGTGCCAGCAGCCCCGAAGCTGTTGTGAGTTACGAGCAGTACTTC.

This clonotype was observed a few times. This chain uses TRBV4-3 with TRBJ2-7; D might be TRBD2 (6 bases). V was cut by 3 bases and J by 3 bases, with 15 bases left in between. Germline CDR1 reads LGHNA; CDR2 reads YSLEER. The CDR3 loop spans 15 amino acids. In DNA form, the CDR3 reads TGCGCCAGCAGCCAGTCAATGGGACTGCGCTACGAGCAGTACTTC. Translated, it gives CASSQSMGLRYEQYF.

The chain recombines TRBV6-1 with TRBJ2-3; perhaps TRBD2 as D (5 bases). The length of the CDR3 is 14 residues. V was cut by 7 bases and J by 1 base, with 12 bases left in between. Germline loops: CDR1 MNHNS, CDR2 SASEGT. The CDR3 bases are TGTGCCAGCAAGGAGGCCGTCGGCACAGATACGCAGTATTTT. This sequence encodes CASKEAVGTDTQYF.

This clonotype came up many times. V and J are TRBV2 and TRBJ2-3; 14 nucleotides line up with TRBD2. The CDR3 consists of 16 residues. The V segment lost 6 bases and the J segment 4 bases; nucleotides outside the gene matches: 6. CDR1 and CDR2 from the germline V gene are SNHLY and FYNNEI. The CDR3 DNA reads as TGTGCCAGCAGCAAAGGACTAGCGGGGGGCCCAGATACGCAGTATTTT. Its translation: CASSKGLAGGPDTQYF.

This clonotype was counted ten times or more. This sequence joins TRBV12-3 or TRBV12-4 and TRBJ1-2; D gene uncertain. CDR3 length equals 11 residues. Trimming left V 4 bases short and J 8 bases short, with 8 bases between. CDR3 protein: CASSSSRGYTF. CDR3 DNA: TGTGCCAGCAGTTCCTCTCGAGGCTACACCTTC.